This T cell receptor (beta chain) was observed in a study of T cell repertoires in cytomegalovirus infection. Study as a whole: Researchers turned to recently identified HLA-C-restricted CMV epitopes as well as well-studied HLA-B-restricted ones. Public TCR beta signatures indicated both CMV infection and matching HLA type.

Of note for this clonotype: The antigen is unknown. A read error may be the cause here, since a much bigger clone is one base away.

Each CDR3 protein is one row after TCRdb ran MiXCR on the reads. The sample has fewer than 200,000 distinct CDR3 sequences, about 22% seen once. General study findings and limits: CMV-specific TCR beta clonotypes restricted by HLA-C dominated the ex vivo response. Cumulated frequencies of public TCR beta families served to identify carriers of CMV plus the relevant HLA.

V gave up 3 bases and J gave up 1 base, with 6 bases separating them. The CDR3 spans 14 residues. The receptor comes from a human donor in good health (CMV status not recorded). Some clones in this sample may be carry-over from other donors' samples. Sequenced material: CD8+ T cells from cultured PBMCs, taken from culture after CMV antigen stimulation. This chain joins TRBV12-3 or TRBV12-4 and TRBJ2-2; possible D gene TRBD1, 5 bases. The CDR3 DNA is TGTGCCAGCAGTTTCACAGGGAACACCGGGGAGCTGTTTTTT. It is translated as CASSFTGNTGELFF.